The present T cell receptor (beta chain) was sequenced within a study of breast tumors, draining lymph nodes, adjacent tissues (dated by TCRdb to the mid-2010s). About the investigation overall: Breast cancer patients provided tumor, adjacent nontumor tissue and axillary lymph nodes, and the study compared the TCR beta repertoires across these three sources. The study aimed to assess the relationships and possible T-cell exchange between tumor, surrounding tissue and draining lymph node repertoires in human breast cancer. What the research found in general, with its limitations: Tumor and nontumor tissue repertoires were significantly more similar in luminal-like than in basal-like breast cancer. T-cell repertoire diversity in tumors was found to be lower than in lymph nodes but higher than in nontumor tissue, and preferential V and J gene usage was observed. Rather than being directly demonstrated, the conclusion that tumor T cells originate in lymph nodes was presented as consistent with a hypothesis. The data were considered consistent with the idea that most tumor T cells come from the lymph node and then expand in tumor tissue.

In the germline V gene, CDR1 corresponds to SQVTM and CDR2 to ANQGSEA. V is cut back by 4 bases and J by 6 bases, with 7 bases in the junction unmatched. The CDR3 sequence holds 14 residues, the cysteine and phenylalanine included. Just CDR3 DNA is preserved here, 42 bases in frame from base 1. This clonotype has a count of ten or more. It has no known antigen specificity. There are no base qualities to consult, and no much larger clone falls within one base. The axillary draining lymph nodes of breast cancer patients were the source of the lymph node samples. The instrument was an Illumina HiSeq 2000. TCR beta chain libraries were generated by multiplex PCR amplification. High-throughput sequencing was used to analyze the amplified TCR beta chain products. TCRdb reworked the public reads: Q25 trimming with fastp, MiXCR clone assembly, productive beta chains retained. When rows share a CDR3 protein, they turn into one entry using the most common DNA and genes. This sample lists 190,000 or so distinct CDR3 sequences; approximately 31% were detected once. The ten largest account for 4.3% of the sample.

This TCR was recovered from a female donor with breast cancer. Some clones in this sample may be carry-over from other donors' samples. This chain is built from TRBV29-1 and TRBJ2-1; 9 central nucleotides agree with TRBD1. Material: axillary lymph node tissue. The CDR3 reads CSVVNRGQSNEQFF. The nucleotide sequence is TGCAGCGTTGTCAACAGGGGGCAGAGCAATGAGCAGTTCTTC.